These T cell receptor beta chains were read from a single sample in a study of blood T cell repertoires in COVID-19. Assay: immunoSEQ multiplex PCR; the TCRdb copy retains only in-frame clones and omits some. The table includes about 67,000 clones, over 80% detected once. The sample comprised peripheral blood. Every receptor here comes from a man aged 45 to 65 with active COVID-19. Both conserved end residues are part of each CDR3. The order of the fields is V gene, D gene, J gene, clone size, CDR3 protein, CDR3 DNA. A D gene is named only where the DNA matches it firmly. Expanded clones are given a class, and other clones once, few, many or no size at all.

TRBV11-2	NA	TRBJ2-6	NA	CASSSGLLSSGANVLTF	TGTGCCAGCAGCTCGGGACTGCTAAGCTCTGGGGCCAACGTCCTGACTTTC
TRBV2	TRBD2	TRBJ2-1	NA	CASSLTSGNLHNEQFF	TGTGCCAGCAGTCTAACTAGCGGGAATTTACACAATGAGCAGTTCTTC
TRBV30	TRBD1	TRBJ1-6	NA	CACPRTGGSNSPLHF	TGTGCCTGTCCTAGGACAGGGGGGAGTAATTCACCCCTCCACTTT
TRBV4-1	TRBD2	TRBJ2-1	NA	CASSLIAGSTYNEQFF	TGCGCCAGCAGCCTCATAGCGGGAAGTACCTACAATGAGCAGTTCTTC
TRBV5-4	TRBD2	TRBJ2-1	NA	CASSFRTSGTTSYNEQFF	TGTGCCAGCAGCTTTAGGACTAGCGGGACTACCTCCTACAATGAGCAGTTCTTC
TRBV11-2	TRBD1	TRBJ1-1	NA	CASTPGGTAFRTEAFF	TGTGCCAGCACCCCGGGGGGGACAGCCTTTCGCACTGAAGCTTTCTTT
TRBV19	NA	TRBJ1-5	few	CASSTDGRGTPQHF	TGTGCCAGTAGTACGGACGGTCGGGGGACGCCCCAGCATTTT
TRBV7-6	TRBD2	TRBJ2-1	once	CASSRTFKLAASYNEQFF	TGTGCCAGCAGCCGAACCTTTAAACTAGCGGCGTCCTACAATGAGCAGTTCTTC
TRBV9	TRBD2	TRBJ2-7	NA	CASSVMASGGPYEQYF	TGTGCCAGCAGCGTAATGGCTAGCGGGGGACCCTACGAGCAGTACTTC
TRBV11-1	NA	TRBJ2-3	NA	CASSLGGLDTQYF	TGTGCCAGCAGCTTAGGAGGGTTAGATACGCAGTATTTT
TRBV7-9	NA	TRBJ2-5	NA	CASSLNIETQYF	TGTGCCAGCAGCTTAAATATTGAGACCCAGTACTTC
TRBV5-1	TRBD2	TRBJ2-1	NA	CASSLPLKLSSGRAGEQFF	TGCGCCAGCAGCTTGCCCTTAAAGCTTTCTAGCGGGAGGGCCGGTGAGCAGTTCTTC
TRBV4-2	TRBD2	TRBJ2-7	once	CASSQDGRSSGSYEQYF	TGTGCCAGCAGCCAAGATGGGCGGTCTAGCGGATCCTACGAGCAGTACTTC
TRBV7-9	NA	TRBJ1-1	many	CASSDRRNTEAFF	TGTGCCAGCAGTGACAGGCGGAACACTGAAGCTTTCTTT
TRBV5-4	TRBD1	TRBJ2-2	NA	CASSLVGGNGELFF	TGTGCCAGCAGCTTGGTAGGGGGCAACGGGGAGCTGTTTTTT
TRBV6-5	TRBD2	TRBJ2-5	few	CASSYAGGFWETQYF	TGTGCCAGCAGTTATGCGGGAGGGTTTTGGGAGACCCAGTACTTC
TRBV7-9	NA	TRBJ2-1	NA	CASSFWGDGSNNEQFF	TGTGCCAGCAGCTTCTGGGGCGACGGGTCCAATAATGAGCAGTTCTTC
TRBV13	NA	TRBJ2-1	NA	CASRWAIYNEQFF	TGTGCCAGCCGCTGGGCTATCTACAATGAGCAGTTCTTC
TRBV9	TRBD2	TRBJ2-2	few	CASSVVAGGDTGELFF	TGTGCCAGCAGCGTAGTGGCGGGAGGGGACACCGGGGAGCTGTTTTTT
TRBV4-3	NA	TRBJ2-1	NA	CASSQDDIRGEQFF	TGCGCCAGCAGCCAAGATGACATCCGTGGTGAGCAGTTCTTC
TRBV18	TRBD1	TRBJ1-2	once	CASSPSGTGRNGYTF	TGTGCCAGCTCACCGTCGGGGACAGGGAGGAATGGCTACACCTTC
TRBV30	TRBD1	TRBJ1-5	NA	CAWSKAGGYSNQPQHF	TGTGCCTGGAGTAAGGCAGGGGGATATAGCAATCAGCCCCAGCATTTT
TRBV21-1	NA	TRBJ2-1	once	CASSKFSYNEQFF	TGTGCCAGCAGCAAGTTCTCGTACAATGAGCAGTTCTTC
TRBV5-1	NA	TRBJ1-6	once	CASSLGAGRTNSPLHF	TGCGCCAGCAGCTTGGGAGCGGGACGGACCAATTCACCCCTCCACTTT
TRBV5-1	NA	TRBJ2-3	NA	CASSFGGSTDTQYF	TGCGCCAGCAGCTTCGGGGGAAGCACAGATACGCAGTATTTT
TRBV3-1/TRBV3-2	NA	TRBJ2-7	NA	CASSQDPGGPYEQYF	TGTGCCAGCAGCCAAGATCCAGGAGGCCCCTACGAGCAGTACTTC
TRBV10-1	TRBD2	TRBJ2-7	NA	CASSPGLAGPYEQYF	TGCGCCAGCAGTCCCGGACTAGCGGGACCCTACGAGCAGTACTTC
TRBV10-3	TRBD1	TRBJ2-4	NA	CAISSVPGQGLNIQYF	TGTGCCATCAGCTCCGTCCCGGGACAGGGGTTAAACATTCAGTACTTC
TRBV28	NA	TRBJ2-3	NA	CASSPGSFTDTQYF	TGTGCCAGCAGTCCGGGATCATTCACAGATACGCAGTATTTT
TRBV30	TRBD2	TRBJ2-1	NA	CAWRGGSGSRNEQFF	TGTGCCTGGAGGGGCGGTAGCGGGAGTAGAAATGAGCAGTTCTTC
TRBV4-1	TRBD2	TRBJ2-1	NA	CASSQDPGSGSNEQFF	TGCGCCAGCAGCCAAGATCCCGGTAGCGGGAGTAATGAGCAGTTCTTC
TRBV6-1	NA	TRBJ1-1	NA	CASSEFGVAIWNTEAFF	TGTGCCAGCAGTGAGTTCGGAGTTGCCATCTGGAACACTGAAGCTTTCTTT